The 4 T cell receptor beta chains presented below share a single source sample, sequenced in a study of Graves' ophthalmopathy and Graves' hyperthyroidism. The authors amplified TCR beta CDR3 regions, and they did so from RNA transcripts for repertoire sequencing. First-round RT-PCR employed HTBI primers, with a second-round multiplex PCR after it. TCRdb re-called the multiplex PCR reads with MiXCR, one entry per CDR3 protein. The sample consists of 500,000 to 700,000 distinct CDR3 sequences, approximately 22% of them appearing once. Sequencing was done on a sample of peripheral blood. The receptors originated from a woman under 30 with stable Graves' hyperthyroidism. Some clones in this sample may be carry-over from other donors' samples.

The sample holds a few counts of this clonotype. The CDR3 DNA sequence: TGTGCCGTCACCGGACAGCAATATACCGGGGAGCTGTTTTTT. Translated: CAVTGQQYTGELFF. The chain employs TRBV6-1 and TRBJ2-2, with D tentatively TRBD1 (6 bases). The CDR3 runs 14 residues. The germline V gene encodes CDR1 MNHNS and CDR2 SASEGT. V was trimmed by 11 bases and J by 5 bases, leaving 18 bases between them.

This clonotype was seen ten or more times. J is TRBJ2-7 and V is TRBV12-3 or TRBV12-4; TRBD1 matches 7 bases. The CDR3 loop spans 14 amino acids. J lost 3 bases, V lost 5 bases, and 7 bases had no gene match. CDR3 sequence reads: CASSPLDRYYEQYF. CDR3 sequence (DNA): TGTGCCAGCAGTCCCCTGGACAGGTACTACGAGCAGTACTTC.

This clonotype showed up many times. V and J are TRBV12-3 or TRBV12-4 and TRBJ1-1; 7 positions agree with TRBD1. This CDR3 region has 14 residues. The J segment lost 11 bases and the V segment lost 6 bases, leaving 15 bases of the junction unmatched. As DNA, the CDR3 is TGTGCCAGCAGCCTGGGACAGCCAATACCGTGGGCTTTCTTT. This gives the protein CASSLGQPIPWAFF.

This clonotype occurred a few times. The V gene is TRBV28, the J gene TRBJ2-5, with TRBD1 identical over 8 bases. The CDR3 runs to 18 residues. Germline V gene lookup returns CDR1 MDHEN and CDR2 SYDVKM. V dropped 7 bases and J dropped 0; count of bases not matched to a gene: 16. The CDR3 nucleotides are TGTGCCAGCACCCCCCGCGGCAGGGGGCGGTCCCACCAAGAGACCCAGTACTTC. Its protein is CASTPRGRGRSHQETQYF.